The 13 T cell receptor beta chains given below trace back to one sample, sequenced in a study of blood T cell repertoires in COVID-19. Measured with immunoSEQ multiplex PCR; TCRdb has only the in-frame clones, and not every one. The sample lists roughly 210,000 clones, less than 90% seen once, with more than 1.5% in the top ten. The material sequenced was peripheral blood. The source is a man aged 65 to 85 with acute or convalescent COVID-19.

This clone was recorded at least ten times. The V gene is TRBV2, the J gene TRBJ2-3; 14 positions match TRBD2. With 5 bases clipped from V and 4 bases from J, the junction kept 14 bases outside the gene matches. The V gene's germline CDR1 is SNHLY and CDR2 FYNNEI. This CDR3 region has 19 residues. CDR3 residues: CASSTGTSGSLGAADTQYF. The CDR3 region has the DNA TGTGCCAGCAGTACCGGGACTAGCGGGAGTTTAGGGGCGGCAGATACGCAGTATTTT. The whole variable domain, filled in from reference TRBV2 and TRBJ2-3, reads EPEVTQTPSHQVTQMGQEVILRCVPISNHLYFYWYRQILGQKVEFLVSFYNNEISEKSEIFDDQFSVERPDGSNFTLKIRSTKLEDSAMYFCASSTGTSGSLGAADTQYFGPGTRLTVL.

This chain connects TRBV5-1 to TRBJ2-7, with 10 bases lining up with TRBD2. The trim removed 2 bases at V and 1 base at J, leaving 6 bases unmatched. Germline V gene lookup returns CDR1 SGHRS and CDR2 YFSETQ. The CDR3 has 16 residues. The chain's CDR3 is CASSFGTSVVSYEQYF. CDR3 coding DNA: TGCGCCAGCAGCTTCGGGACTAGCGTTGTTTCCTACGAGCAGTACTTC.

The gene calls are TRBV27 and TRBJ2-7; D might be TRBD2 (6 bases). The CDR3 runs 16 residues. Per the germline V gene, CDR1 is MNHEY and CDR2 is SMNVEV (reference sequence). V was pared by 5 bases and J by 2 bases, with 19 bases between. The CDR3 spells CASSPTPGLKAYEQYF. CDR3 DNA: TGTGCCAGCAGTCCAACCCCGGGACTCAAGGCCTACGAGCAGTACTTC.

The chain carries TRBV5-1 and TRBJ2-4, with D perhaps matching TRBD2 (5 bases). Germline assignment: CDR1 SGHRS and CDR2 YFSETQ. V was trimmed by 3 bases and J by 6 bases, leaving 19 bases between them. The CDR3 extends over 16 amino acids. The CDR3 loop is CASSSEWARGRNIQYF. The CDR3 DNA sequence: TGCGCCAGCAGCTCGGAGTGGGCTAGAGGGCGAAACATTCAGTACTTC.

The CDR3 is CASNQGDRGQPQHF. CDR3 coding DNA: TGTGCCAGCAACCAAGGGGACAGGGGGCAGCCCCAGCATTTT. The chain has TRBV28 and TRBJ1-5; TRBD1 matches 11 bases. V was pared by 7 bases and J by 7 bases, with 6 bases of the junction left unmatched. In germline, CDR1 is MDHEN, CDR2 SYDVKM. The CDR3 is made up of 14 amino acids. The full variable domain, with the rest looked up from reference TRBV28 and TRBJ1-5, is DVKVTQSSRYLVKRTGEKVFLECVQDMDHENMFWYRQDPGLGLRLIYFSYDVKMKEKGDIPEGYSVSREKKERFSLILESASTNQTSMYLCASNQGDRGQPQHFGDGTRLSIL.

This chain links TRBV7-9 with TRBJ2-1; D unclear. The CDR3 runs 15 residues. V gave up 7 bases and J gave up 5 bases, with 18 bases separating them. CDR1 is SEHNR and CDR2 is FQNEAQ in the germline V gene (reference sequence). CDR3 coding DNA: TGTGCCAGCACCTCGAACAGTAATCCTAACAATGAGCAGTTCTTC. Its protein product is CASTSNSNPNNEQFF.

The DNA for the CDR3 is TGTGCCAGCAGTGACGGACAGGGTGCTAAGCCCCTCCACTTT. The encoded protein is CASSDGQGAKPLHF. The chain links TRBV6-1 to TRBJ1-6; 8 nucleotides line up with TRBD1. Trimming at V came to 3 bases and at J to 13 bases, leaving 8 bases not matched to a gene. This CDR3 has 14 residues. Germline V gene lookup returns CDR1 MNHNS and CDR2 SASEGT.

CDR3 coding DNA: TGTGCCAGCAGCCTATCTGGGACAGTGGCAACTGAAGCTTTCTTT. Its translation is CASSLSGTVATEAFF. The chain joins TRBV11-3 to TRBJ1-1, with TRBD1 identical over 7 bases. This CDR3 has 15 residues. V shed 5 bases and J 5 bases; nucleotides not matched to a gene: 11. Germline V lookup: CDR1 SGHNT, CDR2 YENEEA.

The gene calls are TRBV3-1 (or the pseudogene TRBV3-2) and TRBJ1-1; a possible D gene is TRBD1 (6 bases). V shed 5 bases and J shed 6 bases, with 16 bases lying between them. Germline assignment: CDR1 LGHDT and CDR2 YNNKEL (reference sequence). The CDR3 has 14 residues. The CDR3 protein is CASSSGVGISEAFF. As DNA, the CDR3 is TGTGCCAGCAGCTCAGGGGTTGGTATCTCTGAAGCTTTCTTT.

This clone was seen once. The rearrangement links TRBV4-1 to TRBJ2-6, with D possibly being TRBD1 (6 bases). The CDR3 length is 16 residues. Germline CDR1 is MGHRA and CDR2 is YSYEKL. V lost 1 base, J lost 0 bases, and 7 bases lay in between. In nucleotides, the CDR3 is TGCGCCAGCAGCCAAGCAGGGGCCTCTGGGGCCAACGTCCTGACTTTC. Its translation is CASSQAGASGANVLTF.

V gene TRBV15 combines with J gene TRBJ1-5; D not resolved. Germline V gene data show CDR1 as LNHNV and CDR2 as YYDKDF (reference sequence). V lost 5 bases and J 6 bases, leaving 11 bases between the germline ends. The CDR3 sequence is 13 residues long. The CDR3 sequence: CATSPMRAQPQHF. Here the CDR3 DNA reads TGTGCCACCAGCCCCATGAGAGCTCAGCCCCAGCATTTT.

Worth noting for this clone: One end of the junction is discordant with germline, which a read error may explain. The chain employs TRBV7-7 and TRBJ2-5, with a possible D match to TRBD1 (6 bases). The CDR3 contains 15 residues. CDR1 is SSHAT and CDR2 is FNYEAQ in the germline V gene (reference sequence). This chain's CDR3 is CASSPGWTEQETQYF. The CDR3 bases are TGTGCTAGCAGCCCCGGTTGGACAGAACAAGAGACCCAGTACTTC.

The chain is built from TRBV5-4 and TRBJ1-2; 9 bases line up with TRBD1. The germline CDR1 and CDR2 sequences are SGHNT and YYREEE (reference sequence). CDR3 length: 16 residues. V was clipped by 2 bases and J by 8 bases; unmatched bases: 13. CDR3 in DNA: TGTGCCAGCAGCTTTGGGACAGGGTCCACCAGAAACGGCTACACCTTC. Its translation: CASSFGTGSTRNGYTF.